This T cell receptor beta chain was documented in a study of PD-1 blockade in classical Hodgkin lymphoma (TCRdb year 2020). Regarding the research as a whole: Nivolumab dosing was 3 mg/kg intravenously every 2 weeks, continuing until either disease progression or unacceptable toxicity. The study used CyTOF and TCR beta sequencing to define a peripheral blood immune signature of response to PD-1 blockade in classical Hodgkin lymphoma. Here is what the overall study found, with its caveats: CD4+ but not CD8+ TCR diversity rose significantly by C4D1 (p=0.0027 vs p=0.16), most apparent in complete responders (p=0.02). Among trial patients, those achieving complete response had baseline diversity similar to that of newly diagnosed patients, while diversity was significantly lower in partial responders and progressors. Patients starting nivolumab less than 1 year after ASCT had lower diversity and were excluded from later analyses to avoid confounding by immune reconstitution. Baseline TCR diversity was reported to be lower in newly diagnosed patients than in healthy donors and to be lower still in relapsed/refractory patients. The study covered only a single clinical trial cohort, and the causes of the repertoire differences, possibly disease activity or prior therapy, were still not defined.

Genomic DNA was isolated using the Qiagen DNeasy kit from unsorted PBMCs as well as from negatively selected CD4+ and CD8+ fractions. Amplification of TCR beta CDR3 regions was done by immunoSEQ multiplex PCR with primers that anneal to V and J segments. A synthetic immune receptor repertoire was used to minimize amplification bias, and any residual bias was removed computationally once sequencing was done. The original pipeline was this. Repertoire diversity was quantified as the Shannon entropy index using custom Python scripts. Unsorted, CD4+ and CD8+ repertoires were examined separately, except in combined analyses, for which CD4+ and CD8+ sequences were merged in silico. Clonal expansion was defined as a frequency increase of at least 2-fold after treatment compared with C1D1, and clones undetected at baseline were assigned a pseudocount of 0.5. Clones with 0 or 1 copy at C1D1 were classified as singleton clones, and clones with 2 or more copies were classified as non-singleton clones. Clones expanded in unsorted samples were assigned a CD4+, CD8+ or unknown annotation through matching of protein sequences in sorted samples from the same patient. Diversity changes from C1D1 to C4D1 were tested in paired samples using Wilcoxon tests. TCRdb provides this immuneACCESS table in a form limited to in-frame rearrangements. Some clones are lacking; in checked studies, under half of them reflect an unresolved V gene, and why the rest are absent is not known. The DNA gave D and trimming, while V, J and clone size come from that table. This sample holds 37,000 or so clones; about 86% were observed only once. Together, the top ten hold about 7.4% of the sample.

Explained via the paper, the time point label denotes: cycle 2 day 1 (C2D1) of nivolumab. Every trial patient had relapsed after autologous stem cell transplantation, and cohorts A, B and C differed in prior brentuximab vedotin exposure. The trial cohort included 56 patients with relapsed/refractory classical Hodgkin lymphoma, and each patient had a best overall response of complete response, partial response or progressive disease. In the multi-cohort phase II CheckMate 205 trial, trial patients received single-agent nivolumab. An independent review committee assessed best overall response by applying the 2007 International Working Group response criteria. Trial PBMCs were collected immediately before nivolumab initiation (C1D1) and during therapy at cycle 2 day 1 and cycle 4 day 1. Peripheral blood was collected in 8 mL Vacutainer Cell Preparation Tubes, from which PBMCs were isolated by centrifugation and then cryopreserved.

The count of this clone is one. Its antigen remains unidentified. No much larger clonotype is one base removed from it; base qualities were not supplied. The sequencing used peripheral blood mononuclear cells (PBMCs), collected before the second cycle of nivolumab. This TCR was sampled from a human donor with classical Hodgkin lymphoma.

The CDR3 region has the sequence CAISAQLGGSYNEQFF. The nucleotide sequence reads TGTGCCATCAGTGCGCAGCTGGGGGGATCCTACAATGAGCAGTTCTTC. Recombination connected TRBV10-3 to TRBJ2-1; the D gene is possibly TRBD2, with 6 bases matching. CDR1 and CDR2 were assigned from the germline V gene as ENHRY and SYGVKD. At the junction V is shortened by 4 bases and J by 1 base, with 14 bases in between. Its CDR3 holds 16 amino acids, cysteine through phenylalanine. Kept here is only the CDR3 DNA, which spans 48 bases and is read in frame from base 1.